The rows below give T cell receptor beta chains drawn from one sample of a study of shared clonotypes between healthy human individuals. Sequencing used immunoSEQ multiplex PCR; TCRdb keeps in-frame clones, though not all of them. The sample lists some 690,000 clones, 80% to 95% seen once, with 34% in the top ten. Sequenced sample: memory CD8+ T cells from PBMCs. The receptors stem from a man between 18 and 35 years old in good health. Some clones in this sample may be carry-over from other donors' samples. The CDR3 runs from the conserved cysteine through the conserved F or W. Each record gives: J gene, clone size, D gene, V gene, CDR3 protein, CDR3 DNA. The D gene is left open where the match is weak. Clone size is given for some rows only: seen once, a few or many times, or a class if the clone is expanded.

J gene: TRBJ2-5
clone size: -
D gene: TRBD2
V gene: TRBV4-1
CDR3 protein: CASSQLAEKQETQYF
CDR3 DNA: TGCGCCAGCAGTCAACTAGCGGAGAAGCAAGAGACCCAGTACTTC

J gene: TRBJ2-1
clone size: -
D gene: TRBD2
V gene: TRBV4-2
CDR3 protein: CASSQPDRIAGYEQFF
CDR3 DNA: TGTGCCAGCAGCCAGCCAGACAGAATAGCGGGATATGAGCAGTTCTTC

J gene: TRBJ2-7
clone size: few
D gene: -
V gene: TRBV6-1
CDR3 protein: CASWGTYEQYF
CDR3 DNA: TGTGCCAGCTGGGGGACGTACGAGCAGTACTTC

J gene: TRBJ2-3
clone size: -
D gene: -
V gene: TRBV11-3
CDR3 protein: CASSSGADTQYF
CDR3 DNA: TGTGCCAGCAGCTCGGGGGCAGATACGCAGTATTTT

J gene: TRBJ2-7
clone size: -
D gene: TRBD2
V gene: TRBV7-8
CDR3 protein: CASSGLAGVSYEQYF
CDR3 DNA: TGTGCCAGCAGCGGACTAGCGGGAGTTTCCTACGAGCAGTACTTC

J gene: TRBJ2-3
clone size: once
D gene: TRBD2
V gene: TRBV11-1
CDR3 protein: CASSFSGRGTDTQYF
CDR3 DNA: TGTGCCAGCAGCTTTAGCGGGAGGGGCACAGATACGCAGTATTTT

J gene: TRBJ2-1
clone size: -
D gene: -
V gene: TRBV2
CDR3 protein: CASIGDYNEQFF
CDR3 DNA: TGTGCCAGCATTGGGGACTACAATGAGCAGTTCTTC

J gene: TRBJ2-1
clone size: once
D gene: TRBD2
V gene: TRBV4-1
CDR3 protein: CASSQDASSGSYNEQFF
CDR3 DNA: TGCGCCAGCAGCCAAGATGCGAGTAGCGGGAGTTACAATGAGCAGTTCTTC

J gene: TRBJ2-1
clone size: once
D gene: -
V gene: TRBV27
CDR3 protein: CASSLQEKAYNEQFF
CDR3 DNA: TGTGCCAGCAGTTTACAGGAAAAAGCCTACAATGAGCAGTTCTTC

J gene: TRBJ2-7
clone size: -
D gene: -
V gene: TRBV9
CDR3 protein: CASSVGQGIYEQYF
CDR3 DNA: TGTGCCAGCAGCGTAGGGCAGGGGATTTACGAGCAGTACTTC

J gene: TRBJ2-1
clone size: -
D gene: TRBD2
V gene: TRBV6-6
CDR3 protein: CASSYPGLAEHNEQFF
CDR3 DNA: TGTGCCAGCAGTTACCCGGGACTAGCGGAACACAATGAGCAGTTCTTC

J gene: TRBJ1-5
clone size: -
D gene: -
V gene: TRBV30
CDR3 protein: CAWGPAVNQPQHF
CDR3 DNA: TGTGCCTGGGGGCCCGCGGTCAATCAGCCCCAGCATTTT

J gene: TRBJ2-1
clone size: -
D gene: TRBD2
V gene: TRBV16
CDR3 protein: CASSQSGTSGMLWGQFF
CDR3 DNA: TGTGCCAGCAGCCAATCCGGGACTAGCGGGATGCTTTGGGGGCAGTTCTTC

J gene: TRBJ2-1
clone size: few
D gene: TRBD1
V gene: TRBV9
CDR3 protein: CASSVGTGYNEQFF
CDR3 DNA: TGTGCCAGCAGCGTAGGGACAGGCTACAATGAGCAGTTCTTC

J gene: TRBJ2-1
clone size: -
D gene: -
V gene: TRBV7-9
CDR3 protein: CASSLPSHPRERFF
CDR3 DNA: TGTGCCAGCAGCTTACCCTCCCATCCGAGGGAAAGGTTCTTC

J gene: TRBJ2-2
clone size: -
D gene: -
V gene: TRBV29-1
CDR3 protein: CSVEMGNTGELFF
CDR3 DNA: TGCAGCGTTGAAATGGGAAACACCGGGGAGCTGTTTTTT

J gene: TRBJ2-6
clone size: -
D gene: -
V gene: TRBV1
CDR3 protein: CTSSANCAQSRANVLTF
CDR3 DNA: TGCACCAGCAGTGCAAATTGTGCACAAAGTCGGGCCAACGTCCTGACTTTC

J gene: TRBJ1-5
clone size: -
D gene: -
V gene: TRBV19
CDR3 protein: CASSIWPRRDQPQHF
CDR3 DNA: TGTGCCAGTAGTATTTGGCCCCGGAGGGATCAGCCCCAGCATTTT

J gene: TRBJ2-3
clone size: -
D gene: -
V gene: TRBV12-5
CDR3 protein: CASGLGTLDTDTQYF
CDR3 DNA: TGTGCTAGTGGTTTGGGAACATTAGACACAGATACGCAGTATTTT

J gene: TRBJ2-5
clone size: -
D gene: TRBD2
V gene: TRBV4-1
CDR3 protein: CASSPRSGETQHF
CDR3 DNA: TGCGCCAGCAGCCCGCGAAGCGGGGAGACCCAGCACTTC

J gene: TRBJ2-6
clone size: -
D gene: -
V gene: TRBV4-1
CDR3 protein: CASSQEGAGANVLTF
CDR3 DNA: TGCGCCAGCAGCCAAGAGGGGGCTGGGGCCAACGTCCTGACTTTC

J gene: TRBJ2-1
clone size: -
D gene: TRBD2
V gene: TRBV2
CDR3 protein: CASSEDSGLDEQFF
CDR3 DNA: TGTGCCAGCAGTGAGGATTCGGGACTAGATGAGCAGTTCTTC

J gene: TRBJ2-2
clone size: once
D gene: -
V gene: TRBV29-1
CDR3 protein: CSVEDPGQSNTGELFF
CDR3 DNA: TGCAGCGTTGAAGATCCGGGTCAGTCGAACACCGGGGAGCTGTTTTTT

J gene: TRBJ2-7
clone size: -
D gene: TRBD2
V gene: TRBV19
CDR3 protein: CASSIVGAGYEQYF
CDR3 DNA: TGTGCCAGTAGTATAGTTGGAGCGGGATACGAGCAGTACTTC

J gene: TRBJ2-7
clone size: -
D gene: TRBD2
V gene: TRBV13
CDR3 protein: CASSVSPGLAGGEQYF
CDR3 DNA: TGTGCCAGCAGCGTATCCCCGGGACTAGCGGGCGGCGAGCAGTACTTC

J gene: TRBJ2-7
clone size: -
D gene: -
V gene: TRBV2
CDR3 protein: CASSGRDNRGYF
CDR3 DNA: TGTGCCAGCAGTGGGAGGGACAACCGAGGGTACTTC

J gene: TRBJ2-5
clone size: -
D gene: -
V gene: TRBV28
CDR3 protein: CASSPGQKETQYF
CDR3 DNA: TGTGCCAGCAGCCCGGGACAAAAGGAGACCCAGTACTTC

J gene: TRBJ2-7
clone size: -
D gene: TRBD1
V gene: TRBV4-3
CDR3 protein: CASSQETPGGQYEQYF
CDR3 DNA: TGCGCCAGCAGCCAAGAGACGCCAGGGGGTCAATACGAGCAGTACTTC

J gene: TRBJ1-2
clone size: -
D gene: TRBD1
V gene: TRBV5-8
CDR3 protein: CASSLPQDRVGGYTF
CDR3 DNA: TGTGCCAGCAGCTTGCCCCAGGACAGGGTTGGTGGCTACACCTTC

J gene: TRBJ1-2
clone size: -
D gene: -
V gene: TRBV7-2
CDR3 protein: CASSPGPGVYGYTF
CDR3 DNA: TGTGCCAGCAGCCCCGGACCGGGGGTCTATGGCTACACCTTC

J gene: TRBJ2-2
clone size: -
D gene: -
V gene: TRBV4-1
CDR3 protein: CASTDRGSGNTGELFF
CDR3 DNA: TGCGCCAGCACGGATAGGGGTAGCGGAAACACCGGGGAGCTGTTTTTT

J gene: TRBJ2-7
clone size: -
D gene: TRBD2
V gene: TRBV4-1
CDR3 protein: CASSPLTSGSHEQYF
CDR3 DNA: TGCGCCAGCAGCCCCCTCACTAGCGGGAGCCACGAGCAGTACTTC

J gene: TRBJ1-2
clone size: -
D gene: TRBD1
V gene: TRBV6-1
CDR3 protein: CASSATGGGDGYTF
CDR3 DNA: TGTGCCAGCAGTGCGACAGGGGGAGGGGATGGCTACACCTTC

J gene: TRBJ1-5
clone size: once
D gene: -
V gene: TRBV10-3
CDR3 protein: CAISESGNSNQPQHF
CDR3 DNA: TGTGCCATCAGTGAGTCGGGGAATAGCAATCAGCCCCAGCATTTT

J gene: TRBJ2-3
clone size: -
D gene: -
V gene: TRBV19
CDR3 protein: CASRSGGTDTQYF
CDR3 DNA: TGTGCCAGTAGGTCAGGGGGCACAGATACGCAGTATTTT

J gene: TRBJ2-4
clone size: -
D gene: -
V gene: TRBV11-2
CDR3 protein: CASSLGVIGKNIQYF
CDR3 DNA: TGTGCCAGCAGCTTAGGGGTTATTGGGAAAAACATTCAGTACTTC

J gene: TRBJ1-4
clone size: few
D gene: TRBD1
V gene: TRBV4-1
CDR3 protein: CASSHSRDRENEKLFF
CDR3 DNA: TGCGCCAGCAGCCACTCCCGGGACAGAGAGAATGAAAAACTGTTTTTT

J gene: TRBJ2-7
clone size: -
D gene: TRBD1
V gene: TRBV9
CDR3 protein: CASSEGPGQGVYEQYF
CDR3 DNA: TGTGCCAGCAGCGAGGGCCCGGGACAGGGAGTCTACGAGCAGTACTTC

J gene: TRBJ1-1
clone size: -
D gene: -
V gene: TRBV15
CDR3 protein: CATSFLGQANTEAFF
CDR3 DNA: TGTGCCACCAGCTTCCTCGGACAAGCTAACACTGAAGCTTTCTTT

J gene: TRBJ1-3
clone size: once
D gene: -
V gene: TRBV28
CDR3 protein: CASSMGAAPGNTIYF
CDR3 DNA: TGTGCCAGCAGCATGGGGGCAGCGCCTGGAAACACCATATATTTT

J gene: TRBJ2-7
clone size: -
D gene: -
V gene: TRBV19
CDR3 protein: CASSITVYEQYF
CDR3 DNA: TGTGCCAGTAGCATAACGGTCTACGAGCAGTACTTC

J gene: TRBJ2-3
clone size: -
D gene: -
V gene: TRBV27
CDR3 protein: CASSLLSPTRLTDTQYF
CDR3 DNA: TGTGCCAGCAGTTTGTTGTCCCCGACTAGACTCACAGATACGCAGTATTTT

J gene: TRBJ2-1
clone size: -
D gene: -
V gene: TRBV6-5
CDR3 protein: CAVGSQGGSYNEQFF
CDR3 DNA: TGTGCCGTAGGGTCGCAGGGCGGGTCCTACAATGAGCAGTTCTTC

J gene: TRBJ1-1
clone size: -
D gene: TRBD1
V gene: TRBV27
CDR3 protein: CASSQDRGLTEAFF
CDR3 DNA: TGTGCCAGCAGTCAGGACAGGGGCCTCACTGAAGCTTTCTTT

J gene: TRBJ1-4
clone size: -
D gene: -
V gene: TRBV19
CDR3 protein: CATSPLEGLEKLFF
CDR3 DNA: TGTGCCACTAGTCCCCTGGAGGGCCTCGAAAAACTGTTTTTT

J gene: TRBJ1-1
clone size: -
D gene: TRBD1
V gene: TRBV7-3
CDR3 protein: CASSSTGTGRTEAFF
CDR3 DNA: TGTGCCAGCAGCTCTACCGGGACAGGGAGAACTGAAGCTTTCTTT

J gene: TRBJ2-7
clone size: -
D gene: TRBD2
V gene: TRBV9
CDR3 protein: CASTRSGSSYEQYF
CDR3 DNA: TGTGCCAGCACTCGAAGCGGGAGCTCCTACGAGCAGTACTTC

J gene: TRBJ2-3
clone size: -
D gene: -
V gene: TRBV19
CDR3 protein: CASSIPRAIGSTDTQYF
CDR3 DNA: TGTGCCAGTAGTATCCCCCGGGCAATTGGAAGCACAGATACGCAGTATTTT

J gene: TRBJ1-2
clone size: -
D gene: -
V gene: TRBV27
CDR3 protein: CASSLLGTNYGYTF
CDR3 DNA: TGTGCCAGCAGTTTGTTAGGGACCAACTATGGCTACACCTTC

J gene: TRBJ1-5
clone size: once
D gene: TRBD1
V gene: TRBV7-9
CDR3 protein: CASSSSGGYSNQPQHF
CDR3 DNA: TGTGCCAGCAGCTCTTCAGGGGGATATAGCAATCAGCCCCAGCATTTT

J gene: TRBJ2-1
clone size: once
D gene: -
V gene: TRBV28
CDR3 protein: CASRRDESEQFF
CDR3 DNA: TGTGCCAGCCGCCGGGACGAGAGTGAGCAGTTCTTC

J gene: TRBJ2-7
clone size: -
D gene: TRBD2
V gene: TRBV27
CDR3 protein: CASSTRLAGGYEQYF
CDR3 DNA: TGTGCCAGCAGTACGCGACTAGCGGGAGGCTACGAGCAGTACTTC

J gene: TRBJ2-7
clone size: -
D gene: -
V gene: TRBV19
CDR3 protein: CASSIEGAGPYEQYF
CDR3 DNA: TGTGCCAGTAGTATAGAAGGAGCAGGACCCTACGAGCAGTACTTC

J gene: TRBJ1-2
clone size: -
D gene: -
V gene: TRBV27
CDR3 protein: CASSLGSALRMGGYTF
CDR3 DNA: TGTGCCAGCAGTTTAGGATCAGCCCTGCGGATGGGGGGCTACACCTTC

J gene: TRBJ2-3
clone size: -
D gene: TRBD2
V gene: TRBV2
CDR3 protein: CASSELGLAGADTQYF
CDR3 DNA: TGTGCCAGCAGTGAACTGGGACTAGCGGGAGCAGATACGCAGTATTTT

J gene: TRBJ2-5
clone size: -
D gene: -
V gene: TRBV7-6
CDR3 protein: CASSLGSSATETQYF
CDR3 DNA: TGTGCCAGCAGCTTAGGGAGTTCGGCTACGGAGACCCAGTACTTC

J gene: TRBJ1-3
clone size: -
D gene: -
V gene: TRBV28
CDR3 protein: CASSAPQEAGNTIYF
CDR3 DNA: TGTGCCAGCAGTGCGCCACAGGAGGCTGGAAACACCATATATTTT